In this sample, the clone carrying this T cell receptor (beta chain) turned up a few times. What it binds is not known. The data derive from a study of T cells in Graves' hyperthyroidism and ophthalmopathy. Study-wide background: Upon initial diagnosis and before any treatment, peripheral blood was collected.

TCR beta CDR3 sequences were amplified from RNA transcripts. In the first-round RT-PCR of the TCR CDR3, the HTBI primer set was used. TCRdb re-analysed the multiplex PCR reads in MiXCR, keeping a single row per CDR3 protein. This table holds about 320,000 distinct CDR3 sequences, roughly 17% found once. Whole-study findings and limits: Most clonotypes expanded in thyroid above 0.001 were likewise present in blood.

Patients between 18 and 65 years old had hyperthyroidism, newly diagnosed and lasting under 2 months. Patients with uncontrolled infections, other autoimmune diseases, pregnancy or lactation were excluded. Germline V lookup: CDR1 GTSNPN, CDR2 SVGIG (reference sequence). The V gene lost 2 bases and the J gene lost 3 bases, with 20 bases spanning the gap. The CDR3 runs to 18 residues. The sample consisted of blood. This receptor was obtained from a man aged 30 to 39 with Graves' hyperthyroidism. The chain carries TRBV30 and TRBJ2-6; D is perhaps TRBD2 (8 bases). The CDR3 DNA sequence: TGTGCCTGGAGTTCTGTGGTAGCGGGACAGCATGGGGCCAACGTCCTGACTTTC. It is translated as CAWSSVVAGQHGANVLTF.